The 31 T cell receptor beta chains given below trace back to one sample, sequenced in a study of shared clonotypes between healthy human individuals. Assay used: immunoSEQ multiplex PCR; TCRdb lists only in-frame clones, some missing. The table has about 480,000 clones, approximately 85% seen once; the top ten hold over 10%. The sequenced sample consisted of PBMCs. Receptor source: a woman in her thirties or forties in good health. Some clones in this sample may be carry-over from other donors' samples.

This clone was counted a single time. This chain joins TRBV5-1 and TRBJ2-1, with 7 bases aligning to TRBD2. There are 14 residues in the CDR3. The germline gives CDR1 SGHRS, CDR2 YFSETQ. With 5 bases clipped from V and 9 bases from J, the junction kept 11 bases outside the gene matches. This chain's CDR3 is CASSVSSGNGEQFF. DNA for the CDR3: TGCGCCAGCAGTGTGTCTAGCGGTAACGGTGAGCAGTTCTTC.

This chain links TRBV2 with TRBJ1-5, with 9 nucleotides matching TRBD1. V was clipped by 6 bases and J by 6 bases; unmatched bases: 6. The CDR3 extends over 14 amino acids. The V gene's germline CDR1 is SNHLY and CDR2 FYNNEI. The CDR3 spells CASSGQGTGQPQHF. The CDR3 DNA reads as TGTGCCAGCAGCGGACAGGGGACGGGTCAGCCCCAGCATTTT.

V and J are TRBV7-2 and TRBJ2-2; TRBD2 might be the D (6 bases). V lost 1 base and J 0 bases, leaving 12 bases between the germline ends. This CDR3 region has 17 residues. CDR1 SGHTA and CDR2 FQGNSA come from the germline V gene. CDR3: CASSLEGLAANTGELFF. Written as DNA, the CDR3 is TGTGCCAGCAGCTTAGAAGGGTTAGCGGCGAACACCGGGGAGCTGTTTTTT.

V gene TRBV15 combines with J gene TRBJ1-4; D gene ambiguous. The germline V gene encodes CDR1 LNHNV and CDR2 YYDKDF (reference sequence). CDR3 length: 14 residues. Deletions cut 3 bases from V and 8 bases from J, with 13 bases between. The CDR3: CATSRAQTEEKLFF. In DNA form, the CDR3 reads TGTGCCACCAGCAGGGCCCAAACTGAGGAAAAACTGTTTTTT.

The chain uses TRBV4-2 and TRBJ2-6; TRBD2 agrees at 7 bases. After removal of 1 base from V and 0 bases from J, the junction contained 0 bases not matched to a gene. CDR3 length: 16 residues. CDR1 and CDR2 from the germline V gene are LGHNA and YNFKEQ. CDR3 protein: CASSQGGGSGANVLTF. The DNA of the CDR3 is TGTGCCAGCAGCCAAGGGGGGGGCTCTGGGGCCAACGTCCTGACTTTC.

The CDR3 DNA follows: TGTGCCAGCAGCGTGGTGGGAGGGGGCGATCAGCCCCAGCATTTT. Protein sequence: CASSVVGGGDQPQHF. V usage is TRBV7-2 and J usage is TRBJ1-5, with 7 bases identical to TRBD1. CDR1 is SGHTA and CDR2 is FQGNSA in the germline V gene. V lost 5 bases, J lost 5 bases, and 9 bases stayed unmatched. The CDR3 has 15 amino acids.

This chain joins TRBV5-6 and TRBJ2-7, with TRBD1 identical over 7 bases. In germline, CDR1 is SGHDT, CDR2 YYEEEE. CDR3 length: 14 amino acids. V trimming: 6 bases; J trimming: 2 bases; junction bases outside the gene matches: 8. In nucleotides, the CDR3 is TGTGCCAGCAATGTACAGGGGTCCACCTACGAGCAGTACTTC. Translating gives CASNVQGSTYEQYF.

About this clone itself: The same CDR3 can be traced to other DNA sequences in this sample. V gene TRBV28 combines with J gene TRBJ1-5; D is uncertain. There are 14 residues in the CDR3. The ends were cut back, 6 bases at V and 4 bases at J, with 13 bases in the middle. From germline, CDR1 is MDHEN and CDR2 SYDVKM. The CDR3 sequence is CASSGPGANQPQHF. In nucleotides, the CDR3 is TGTGCCAGCAGCGGACCGGGAGCGAATCAGCCCCAGCATTTT.

As for this clone: It differs at one base from a far larger clone, so likely a read error. V is TRBV11-2 and J is TRBJ2-5; 7 nucleotides agree with TRBD1. This CDR3 has 15 amino acids. Trimming removed 8 bases from V and 1 base from J; junction bases left unmatched: 10. Germline values: CDR1 SGHAT, CDR2 FQNNGV. The CDR3 DNA follows: TGTGCCAGCGGCCTAGCCGGGACAGCCCAAGAGACCCAGTACTTC. As protein: CASGLAGTAQETQYF.

V and J are TRBV19 and TRBJ2-7; possibly TRBD2 for D (5 bases). Trimming left V 5 bases short and J 5 bases short, with 16 bases between. This CDR3 has 14 residues. CDR1 and CDR2 (germline): LNHDA, SQIVND (reference sequence). DNA of the CDR3: TGTGCCAGTAGTCCGGGAAGATTGTGGGACGAGCAGTACTTC. Translating it yields CASSPGRLWDEQYF.

The chain couples TRBV29-1 to TRBJ1-3; D is unclear. The CDR3 totals 14 residues. V lost 2 bases to trimming and J lost 4 bases, with 12 bases between them. Germline V CDR1 and CDR2: SQVTM, ANQGSEA. CDR3 DNA: TGCAGCGTTGAATTAAAGACCTTGGGAAACACCATATATTTT. This codes for CSVELKTLGNTIYF.

V is TRBV6-6 and J is TRBJ1-5, with 10 bases aligning to TRBD1. The CDR3 is made up of 14 amino acids. The junction had 6 bases not matched to a gene; V was cut back by 6 bases and J by 7 bases. The germline V gene encodes CDR1 MNHNY and CDR2 SVGAGI (reference sequence). The CDR3 loop reads CASSLRDRGQPQHF. The DNA for the CDR3 is TGTGCCAGCAGCCTCCGGGACAGGGGACAGCCCCAGCATTTT.

This clone occurred once. The J gene is TRBJ2-7, the V gene TRBV5-1; D perhaps matches TRBD2 (6 bases). The germline gives CDR1 SGHRS, CDR2 YFSETQ. Between the trimmed V and J ends, which lost 7 bases and 0 bases, there was a span of 17 bases. The CDR3 totals 15 residues. The CDR3 nucleotides are TGCGCCAGCGCTACAGTAGTCGGGAGCTCCTACGAGCAGTACTTC. Translation: CASATVVGSSYEQYF. Complete variable domain (other parts from reference TRBV5-1 and TRBJ2-7): KAGVTQTPRYLIKTRGQQVTLSCSPISGHRSVSWYQQTPGQGLQFLFEYFSETQRNKGNFPGRFSGRQFSNSRSEMNVSTLELGDSALYLCASATVVGSSYEQYFGPGTRLTVT.

This clone was detected only once. The chain links TRBV19 to TRBJ1-2; D is ambiguous. Germline CDR1 LNHDA, CDR2 SQIVND (reference sequence). Between the trimmed V and J ends, which lost 6 bases and 4 bases, there was a span of 12 bases. There are 13 residues in the CDR3. This chain's CDR3 is CASRPHGTYGYTF. In DNA form, the CDR3 reads TGTGCCAGTAGACCCCACGGCACCTATGGCTACACCTTC.

The chain links TRBV7-9 to TRBJ2-1, with 8 bases fitting TRBD1. The CDR3 is 17 residues long. After removal of 5 bases from V and 7 bases from J, the junction contained 16 bases not matched to a gene. Looked up from germline, CDR1 is SEHNR and CDR2 is FQNEAQ (reference sequence). The CDR3 protein is CASSQEGTGMNINEQFF. The CDR3 region has the DNA TGTGCCAGCAGCCAAGAGGGGACAGGCATGAACATTAATGAGCAGTTCTTC.

The chain combines TRBV6-1 with TRBJ2-7; D unclear. Germline V gene sequence: CDR1 MNHNS, CDR2 SASEGT. The V end lost 2 bases, the J end lost 2 bases, and 13 bases lay between the germline ends. The CDR3 length is 15 residues. The CDR3 is CASSETGGRPYEQYF. The CDR3 bases are TGTGCCAGCAGTGAAACGGGCGGCAGGCCCTACGAGCAGTACTTC.

V usage is TRBV7-6 and J usage is TRBJ2-1, with 10 bases fitting TRBD2. V gave up 1 base and J gave up 10 bases; unmatched junction bases: 4. The CDR3 is 14 amino acids. The germline gives CDR1 SGHVS, CDR2 FNYEAQ. DNA for the CDR3: TGTGCCAGCAGCTTAGACGAGCGGGAGGGAGAGCAGTTCTTC. Protein product: CASSLDEREGEQFF. The entire variable domain, with the rest obtained from reference TRBV7-6 and TRBJ2-1, is as follows: GAGVSQSPRYKVTKRGQDVALRCDPISGHVSLYWYRQALGQGPEFLTYFNYEAQQDKSGLPNDRFSAERPEGSISTLTIQRTEQRDSAMYRCASSLDEREGEQFFGPGTRLTVL.

The V and J genes are TRBV5-1 and TRBJ2-3; 10 nucleotides line up with TRBD2. Trimming took 1 base from V and 1 from J; bases not matched to a gene: 12. This CDR3 contains 19 residues. The germline V gene encodes CDR1 SGHRS and CDR2 YFSETQ. This CDR3 reads CASSLMASGSPGGTDTQYF. DNA of the CDR3: TGCGCCAGCAGCTTGATGGCTAGCGGGAGCCCTGGTGGCACAGATACGCAGTATTTT.

The rearrangement uses TRBV7-2 and TRBJ2-7, with 9 bases matching TRBD2. V lost 5 bases, J lost 2 bases, and 10 bases stayed unmatched. Germline V gene sequence: CDR1 SGHTA, CDR2 FQGNSA. The CDR3 has 16 residues. The CDR3 reads CASSPGSSGSPYEQYF. CDR3 DNA: TGTGCCAGCAGCCCCGGGAGTAGCGGGAGCCCCTACGAGCAGTACTTC.

The table lists this clone with a few counts. V gene TRBV2 combines with J gene TRBJ1-2, with D unclear. The V end lost 6 bases, the J end lost 4 bases, and 21 bases lay between the germline ends. Germline V gene data show CDR1 as SNHLY and CDR2 as FYNNEI. The CDR3 length is 16 residues. CDR3 bases: TGTGCCAGCAGCGCGGGCCTCCCCGACTCGGGCTATGGCTACACCTTC. It codes for CASSAGLPDSGYGYTF.

The V call is TRBV5-4, the J call TRBJ2-5; D remains ambiguous. V was pared by 2 bases and J by 1 base, with 6 bases between. In germline, CDR1 is SGHNT, CDR2 YYREEE (reference sequence). The CDR3 consists of 13 residues. The CDR3 reads CASSLGVQETQYF. The CDR3 nucleotides read TGTGCCAGCAGCTTAGGCGTCCAAGAGACCCAGTACTTC. Looking up the rest from reference TRBV5-4 and TRBJ2-5 gives the full variable domain: ETGVTQSPTHLIKTRGQQVTLRCSSQSGHNTVSWYQQALGQGPQFIFQYYREEENGRGNFPPRFSGLQFPNYSSELNVNALELDDSALYLCASSLGVQETQYFGPGTRLLVL.

The CDR3 loop reads CAWSRYNEQFF. CDR3 bases: TGTGCCTGGAGTAGGTACAATGAGCAGTTCTTC. The V call is TRBV30, the J call TRBJ2-1; no firm D call. V lost 2 bases and J lost 4, with 3 bases in between. The CDR3 runs to 11 residues. Per the germline V gene, CDR1 is GTSNPN and CDR2 is SVGIG (reference sequence).

V is TRBV28 and J is TRBJ1-4, with 9 bases identical to TRBD1. Unmatched junction bases numbered 11, after V lost 6 bases and J lost 6 bases. Per the germline V gene, CDR1 is MDHEN and CDR2 is SYDVKM. The length of the CDR3 is 16 residues. The CDR3 coding sequence is TGTGCCAGCAGCACCCCAGGGACAGGGAGATATGAAAAACTGTTTTTT. Protein sequence: CASSTPGTGRYEKLFF.

This clone was found a few times. The sample contains more than one DNA sequence encoding this CDR3. This chain joins TRBV7-2 and TRBJ1-1; D is unresolved. V was clipped by 1 base and J by 5 bases, with 8 bases between them. Germline CDR1 reads SGHTA; CDR2 reads FQGNSA. The CDR3 is made up of 13 amino acids. CDR3 sequence (DNA): TGTGCCAGCAGCTTAGGCGTGAGGACTGAAGCTTTCTTT. Its translation: CASSLGVRTEAFF.

This clone was observed a few times. The chain uses TRBV6-6 and TRBJ1-5; D is unresolved. The CDR3 loop spans 14 amino acids. Trimming cost V 6 bases and J 1 base, with 10 bases left between them. Germline V gene sequence: CDR1 MNHNY, CDR2 SVGAGI (reference sequence). CDR3 nucleotides: TGTGCCAGCAGAGAGGGAGTGAGCAATCAGCCCCAGCATTTT. Translating it yields CASREGVSNQPQHF.

The J gene is TRBJ2-5, the V gene TRBV27; D is undetermined. TRBJ2-7 matches the DNA end more closely, so the J call is doubtful. Germline loops: CDR1 MNHEY, CDR2 SMNVEV (reference sequence). The CDR3 sequence is 16 residues long. In nucleotides, the CDR3 is TGTGCCAGCAGTTTATACCCGGGCCCCCCAACCTACGAGCAGTACTTC. This encodes CASSLYPGPPTYEQYF.

This chain's CDR3 is CASSVGRAGEKLFF. The CDR3 bases are TGTGCCAGCAGCGTAGGTAGGGCGGGCGAAAAACTGTTTTTT. The rearrangement uses TRBV9 and TRBJ1-4; D is unresolved. The germline V gene encodes CDR1 SGDLS and CDR2 YYNGEE. This CDR3 region has 14 residues. Between the trimmed V and J ends, which lost 0 bases and 8 bases, there was a span of 11 bases.

V usage is TRBV30 and J usage is TRBJ2-5, with D perhaps being TRBD1 or TRBD2 (5 bases each). From germline, CDR1 is GTSNPN and CDR2 SVGIG (reference sequence). Trimming took 3 bases from V and 7 from J, leaving 15 bases between them. The CDR3 has 13 amino acids. CDR3 sequence: CAWSARGFGTQYF. The CDR3 region has the DNA TGTGCCTGGAGCGCGAGGGGTTTCGGGACCCAGTACTTC.

CDR3 protein: CASSIYNEQFF. The CDR3, as DNA: TGTGCCAGCAGCATTTACAATGAGCAGTTCTTC. The J gene is TRBJ2-1, the V gene TRBV7-2; D unclear. Trimming stripped 5 bases from V and 4 bases from J, with 3 bases between. Germline V CDR1 and CDR2: SGHTA, FQGNSA. The CDR3 contains 11 residues.

The chain uses TRBV2 and TRBJ2-1, with 7 bases matching TRBD1. With 7 bases clipped from V and 2 bases from J, the junction kept 17 bases outside the gene matches. Germline values: CDR1 SNHLY, CDR2 FYNNEI. CDR3 size: 18 residues. The CDR3 region is CASTFTPGQLRPYNEQFF. For the CDR3, the DNA is TGTGCCAGCACTTTTACTCCGGGACAGCTACGTCCCTACAATGAGCAGTTCTTC.

The sample holds one count of this clone. The CDR3 region has the DNA TGTGCCAGCAGCCCCGCCCAAAACAGGGACTCCGGGGAGCTGTTTTTT. It yields the protein CASSPAQNRDSGELFF. The chain is built from TRBV7-3 and TRBJ2-2; TRBD1 or TRBD2 may be the D gene (6 bases each). The germline V gene has CDR1 SGHTA and CDR2 FQGTGA. Trimming cost V 5 bases and J 6 bases, with 19 bases left between them. The CDR3 sequence is 16 residues long. Full variable domain (missing parts from reference TRBV7-3 and TRBJ2-2): GAGVSQTPSNKVTEKGKYVELRCDPISGHTALYWYRQSLGQGPEFLIYFQGTGAADDSGLPNDRFFAVRPEGSVSTLKIQRTERGDSAVYLCASSPAQNRDSGELFFGEGSRLTVL.